This T cell receptor beta chain is drawn from a study of post-analysis software for immune sequencing data. Notes on the study in general: TRBV5-6, TRBV5-1 and TRBV20-1 belonged to a set of roughly five TRBV segments that were more frequent in patients than controls.

On this clonotype: Antigen: not known.

V lost 7 bases and J lost 5, with 20 bases in between. The CDR3 is 15 amino acids. The germline V gene has CDR1 SGHTA and CDR2 FQGNSA. Tagging with unique molecular identifiers was a feature of the TCR beta cDNA libraries. TCRdb redid the calling of the PCR reads with MiXCR, one entry per CDR3 protein. In the table there are a few hundred thousand distinct CDR3 sequences, about 38% of which are singletons. The gene calls are TRBV7-2 and TRBJ2-5; weak D call: TRBD2 (5 bases). This sequence was found in a girl between 10 and 17 years old with multiple sclerosis. The sequencing sample was made of blood. The CDR3 sequence is CASNLAGRVRETQYF. CDR3 coding DNA: TGTGCCAGCAACTTGGCGGGCCGCGTCAGGGAGACCCAGTACTTC.